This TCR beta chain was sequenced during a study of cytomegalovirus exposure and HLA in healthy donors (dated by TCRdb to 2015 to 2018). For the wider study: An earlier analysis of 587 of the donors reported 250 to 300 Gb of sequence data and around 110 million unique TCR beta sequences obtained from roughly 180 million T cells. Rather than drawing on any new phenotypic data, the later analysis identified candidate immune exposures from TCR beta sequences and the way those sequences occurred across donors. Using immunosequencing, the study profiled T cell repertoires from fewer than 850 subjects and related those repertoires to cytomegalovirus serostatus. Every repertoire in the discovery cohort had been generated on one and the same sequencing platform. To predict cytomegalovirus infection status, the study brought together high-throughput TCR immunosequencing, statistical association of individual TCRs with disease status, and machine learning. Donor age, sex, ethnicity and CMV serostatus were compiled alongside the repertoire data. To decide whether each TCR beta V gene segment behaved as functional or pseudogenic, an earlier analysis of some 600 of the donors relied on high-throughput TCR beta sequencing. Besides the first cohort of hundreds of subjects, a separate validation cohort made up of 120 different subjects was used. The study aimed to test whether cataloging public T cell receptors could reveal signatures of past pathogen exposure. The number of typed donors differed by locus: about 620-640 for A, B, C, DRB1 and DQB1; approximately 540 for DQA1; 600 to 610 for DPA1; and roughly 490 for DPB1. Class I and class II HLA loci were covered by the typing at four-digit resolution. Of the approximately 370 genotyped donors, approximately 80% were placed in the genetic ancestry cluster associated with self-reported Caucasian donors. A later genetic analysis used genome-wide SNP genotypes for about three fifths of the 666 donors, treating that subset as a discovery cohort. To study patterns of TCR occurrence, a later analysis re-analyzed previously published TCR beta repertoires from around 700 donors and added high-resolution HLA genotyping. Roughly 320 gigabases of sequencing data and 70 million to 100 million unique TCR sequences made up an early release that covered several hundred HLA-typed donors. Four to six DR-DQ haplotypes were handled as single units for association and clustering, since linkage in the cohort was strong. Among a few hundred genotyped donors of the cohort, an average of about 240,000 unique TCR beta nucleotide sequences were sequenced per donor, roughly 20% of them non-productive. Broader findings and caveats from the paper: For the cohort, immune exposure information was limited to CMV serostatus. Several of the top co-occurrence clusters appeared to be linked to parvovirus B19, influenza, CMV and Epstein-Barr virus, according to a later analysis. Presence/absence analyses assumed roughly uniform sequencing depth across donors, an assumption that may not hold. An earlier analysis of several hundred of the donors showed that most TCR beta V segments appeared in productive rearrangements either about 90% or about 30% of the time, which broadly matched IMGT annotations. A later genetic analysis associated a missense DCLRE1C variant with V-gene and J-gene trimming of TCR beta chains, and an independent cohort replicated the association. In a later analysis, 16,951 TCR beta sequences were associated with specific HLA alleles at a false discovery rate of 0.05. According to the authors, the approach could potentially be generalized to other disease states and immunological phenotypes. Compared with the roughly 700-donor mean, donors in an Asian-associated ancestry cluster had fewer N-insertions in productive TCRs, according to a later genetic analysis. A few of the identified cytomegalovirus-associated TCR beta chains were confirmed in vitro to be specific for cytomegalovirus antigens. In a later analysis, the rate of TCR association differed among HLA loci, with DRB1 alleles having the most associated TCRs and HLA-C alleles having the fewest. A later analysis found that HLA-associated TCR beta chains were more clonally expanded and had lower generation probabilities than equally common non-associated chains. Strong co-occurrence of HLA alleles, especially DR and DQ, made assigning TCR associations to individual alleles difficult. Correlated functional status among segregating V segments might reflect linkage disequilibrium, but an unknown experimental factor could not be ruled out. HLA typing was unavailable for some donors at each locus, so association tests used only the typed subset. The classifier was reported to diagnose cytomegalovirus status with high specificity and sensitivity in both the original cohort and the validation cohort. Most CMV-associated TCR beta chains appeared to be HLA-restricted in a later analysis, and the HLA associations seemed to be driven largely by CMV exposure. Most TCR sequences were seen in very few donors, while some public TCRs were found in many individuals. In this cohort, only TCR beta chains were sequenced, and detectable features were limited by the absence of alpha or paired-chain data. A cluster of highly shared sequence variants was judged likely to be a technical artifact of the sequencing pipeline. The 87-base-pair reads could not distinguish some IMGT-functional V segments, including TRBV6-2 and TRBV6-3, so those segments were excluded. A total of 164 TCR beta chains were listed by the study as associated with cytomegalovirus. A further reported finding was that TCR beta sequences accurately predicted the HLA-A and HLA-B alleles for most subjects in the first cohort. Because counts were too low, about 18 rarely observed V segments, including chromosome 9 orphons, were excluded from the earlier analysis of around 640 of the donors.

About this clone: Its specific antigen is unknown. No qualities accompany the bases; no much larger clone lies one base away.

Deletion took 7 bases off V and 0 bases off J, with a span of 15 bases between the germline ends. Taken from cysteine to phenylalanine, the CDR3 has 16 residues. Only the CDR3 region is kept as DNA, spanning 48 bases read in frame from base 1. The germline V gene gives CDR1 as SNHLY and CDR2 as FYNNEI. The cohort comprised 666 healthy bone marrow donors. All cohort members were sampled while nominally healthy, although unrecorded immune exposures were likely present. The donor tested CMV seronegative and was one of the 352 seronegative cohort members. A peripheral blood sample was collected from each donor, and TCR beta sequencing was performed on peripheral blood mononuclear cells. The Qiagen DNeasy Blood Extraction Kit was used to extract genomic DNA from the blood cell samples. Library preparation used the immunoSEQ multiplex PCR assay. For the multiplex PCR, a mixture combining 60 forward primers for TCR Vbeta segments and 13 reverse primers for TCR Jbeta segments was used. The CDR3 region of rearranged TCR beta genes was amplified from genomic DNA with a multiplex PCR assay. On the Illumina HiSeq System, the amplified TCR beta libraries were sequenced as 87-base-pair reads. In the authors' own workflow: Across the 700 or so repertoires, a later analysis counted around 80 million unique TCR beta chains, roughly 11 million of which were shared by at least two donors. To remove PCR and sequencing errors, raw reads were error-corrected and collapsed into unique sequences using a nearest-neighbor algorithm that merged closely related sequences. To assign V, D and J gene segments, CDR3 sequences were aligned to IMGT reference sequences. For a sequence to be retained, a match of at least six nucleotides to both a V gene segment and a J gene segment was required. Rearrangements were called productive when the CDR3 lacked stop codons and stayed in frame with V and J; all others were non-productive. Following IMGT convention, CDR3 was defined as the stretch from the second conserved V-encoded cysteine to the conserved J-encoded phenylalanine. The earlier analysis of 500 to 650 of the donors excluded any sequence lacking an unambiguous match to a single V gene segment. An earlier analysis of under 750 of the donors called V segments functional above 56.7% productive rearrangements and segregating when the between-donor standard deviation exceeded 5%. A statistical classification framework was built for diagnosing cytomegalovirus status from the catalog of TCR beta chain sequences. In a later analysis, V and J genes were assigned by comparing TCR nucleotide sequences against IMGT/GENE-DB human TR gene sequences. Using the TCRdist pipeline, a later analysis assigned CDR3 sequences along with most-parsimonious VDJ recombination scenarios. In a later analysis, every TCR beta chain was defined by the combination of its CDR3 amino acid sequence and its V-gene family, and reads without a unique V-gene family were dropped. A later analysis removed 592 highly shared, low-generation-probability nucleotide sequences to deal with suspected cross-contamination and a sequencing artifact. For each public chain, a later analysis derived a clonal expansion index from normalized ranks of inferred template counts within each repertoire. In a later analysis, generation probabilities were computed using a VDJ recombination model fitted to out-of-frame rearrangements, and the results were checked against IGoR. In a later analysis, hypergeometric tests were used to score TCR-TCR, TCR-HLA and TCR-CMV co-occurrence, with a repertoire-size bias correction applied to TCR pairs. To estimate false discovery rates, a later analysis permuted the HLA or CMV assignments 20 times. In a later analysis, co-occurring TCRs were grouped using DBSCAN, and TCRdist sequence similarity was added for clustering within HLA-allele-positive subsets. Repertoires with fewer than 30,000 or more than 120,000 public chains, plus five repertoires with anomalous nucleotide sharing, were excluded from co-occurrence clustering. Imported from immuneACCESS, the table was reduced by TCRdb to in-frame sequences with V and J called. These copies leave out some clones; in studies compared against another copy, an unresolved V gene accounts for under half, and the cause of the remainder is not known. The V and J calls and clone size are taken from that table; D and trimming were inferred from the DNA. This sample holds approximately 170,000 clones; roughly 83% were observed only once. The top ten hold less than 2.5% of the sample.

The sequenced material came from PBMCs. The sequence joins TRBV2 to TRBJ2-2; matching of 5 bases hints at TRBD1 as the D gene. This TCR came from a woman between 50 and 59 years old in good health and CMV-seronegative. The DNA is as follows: TGTGCCAGCAAAGCACAGGTTAATACGAACACCGGGGAGCTGTTTTTT. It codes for CASKAQVNTNTGELFF.